A selection of T cell receptor beta chains follows, all from one sample in a study of regulatory T cells in long-lasting Graves disease. TCRdb re-analysed the multiplex PCR reads in MiXCR, keeping a single row per CDR3 protein. The sample records approximately 470,000 distinct CDR3 sequences, 16% being singletons. The sample was also reused in another study, on T cells in Graves' hyperthyroidism and ophthalmopathy.

Sequencing was performed on peripheral blood mononuclear cells (PBMCs), taken at new diagnosis, from a patient treated with antithyroid drugs. Source of these receptors: a man aged 40-49 years with Graves disease. Both conserved end residues are part of each CDR3. The order of the fields is clone size, J gene, D gene, V gene, CDR3 protein, CDR3 DNA. A D gene is named only where the DNA matches it firmly. Rows may omit the clone size; those that give it use once, few, many or a size class.

few TRBJ2-2 NA TRBV5-1 CASSGTANTGELFF TGCGCCAGCTCTGGGACGGCGAACACCGGGGAGCTGTTTTTT
many TRBJ2-1 NA TRBV28 CASSLPEGYYNEQFF TGTGCCAGCAGTTTACCCGAGGGGTACTACAATGAGCAGTTCTTC
few TRBJ2-1 TRBD2 TRBV7-3 CASSFGGRVQEQFF TGTGCCAGCAGCTTCGGCGGGAGGGTTCAGGAGCAGTTCTTC
many TRBJ2-7 NA TRBV7-9 CAVSLVGSRLEQYF TGTGCCGTCTCGCTAGTGGGCTCCAGACTCGAGCAGTACTTC
few TRBJ1-1 NA TRBV5-6 CASSSTGISSEAFF TGTGCCAGCAGCTCAACGGGGATTAGTTCTGAAGCTTTCTTT
NA TRBJ1-1 NA TRBV6-5 CASSSPTGMNTEAFF TGTGCCAGCAGTTCCCCGACAGGTATGAACACTGAAGCTTTCTTT
many TRBJ2-7 TRBD2 TRBV2 CASSRLAGGGEQYF TGTGCCAGTTCGCGACTAGCAGGCGGAGGGGAGCAGTACTTC
few TRBJ1-2 NA TRBV10-3 CAIKDVRGYGYTF TGTGCCATCAAAGACGTGCGAGGCTATGGCTACACCTTC
NA TRBJ1-4 TRBD1 TRBV19 CASSTTGITNEKLFF TGTGCCAGTAGTACGACAGGGATCACTAATGAAAAACTGTTTTTT
few TRBJ1-2 TRBD1 TRBV29-1 CSVRETGSGYGYTF TGCAGCGTCCGAGAGACAGGGTCGGGCTATGGCTACACCTTC
many TRBJ2-3 NA TRBV12-3/TRBV12-4 CASSLKGRRTQYF TGTGCCAGCAGTTTAAAGGGTAGAAGGACGCAGTATTTT
few TRBJ1-5 NA TRBV16 CASSQLSSGSNQPQHF TGTGCCAGCAGCCAATTAAGCTCAGGGTCCAATCAGCCCCAGCATTTT
many TRBJ2-1 NA TRBV20-1 CSARPLYNEQFF TGCAGTGCTAGACCCCTCTACAATGAGCAGTTCTTC
NA TRBJ2-5 TRBD2 TRBV29-1 CSVEDLAGVKETQYF TGCAGCGTTGAAGATCTAGCGGGAGTTAAAGAGACCCAGTACTTC
many TRBJ1-5 NA TRBV2 CASSEARGAANQPQHF TGTGCCAGCAGTGAAGCGAGGGGGGCAGCCAATCAGCCCCAGCATTTT
NA TRBJ1-2 TRBD1 TRBV7-2 CASSFTGGGSYGYTF TGTGCCAGCAGCTTTACAGGGGGTGGAAGCTATGGCTACACCTTC
many TRBJ2-7 TRBD1 TRBV18 CASSRDRDTYEQYF TGTGCCAGCTCACGAGACAGGGACACCTACGAGCAGTACTTC
NA TRBJ2-6 NA TRBV9 CASSSGVVGANVLTF TGTGCCAGCAGCTCCGGGGTAGTGGGGGCCAACGTCCTGACTTTC
many TRBJ2-1 TRBD2 TRBV12-3/TRBV12-4 CASSLTSGRRNEQFF TGTGCCAGCAGTTTGACTAGCGGGAGGAGGAATGAGCAGTTCTTC
many TRBJ2-1 NA TRBV2 CASSEFRHAVNEQFF TGTGCCAGCAGTGAGTTCCGCCACGCGGTCAATGAGCAGTTCTTC
once TRBJ2-4 NA TRBV12-3/TRBV12-4 CASGDGLLGVNIQYF TGTGCCAGCGGGGACGGGCTTCTTGGGGTAAACATTCAGTACTTC
NA TRBJ2-5 NA TRBV20-1 CSARVGGPIGETQYF TGCAGTGCTAGAGTAGGGGGGCCGATCGGCGAGACCCAGTACTTC
NA TRBJ2-7 NA TRBV20-1 CSASARGEQYF TGCAGTGCTTCGGCTAGGGGCGAGCAGTACTTC
NA TRBJ2-3 TRBD2 TRBV5-1 CASSLGGTSGRGNTQYF TGCGCCAGCAGCTTGGGTGGGACTAGCGGGAGAGGAAATACGCAGTATTTT
NA TRBJ2-2 NA TRBV5-5 CASSLTGTVNTGELFF TGTGCCAGCAGCTTGACCGGGACCGTTAACACCGGGGAGCTGTTTTTT
NA TRBJ2-2 TRBD1 TRBV7-3 CASSATGGRGSGELFF TGTGCCAGCAGCGCGACAGGGGGTCGGGGTTCCGGGGAGCTGTTTTTT
many TRBJ1-1 NA TRBV28 CASRWDIGHEAFF TGTGCCAGCAGATGGGACATCGGGCATGAAGCTTTCTTT
many TRBJ2-1 NA TRBV24-1 CATSDFSIYNEQFF TGTGCCACCAGTGATTTTTCCATTTACAATGAGCAGTTCTTC